A single sample gave rise to the 27 T cell receptor beta chains below, sequenced in a study of metastatic and nonmetastatic thyroid tumors. TCRdb re-analyzed the PCR reads using MiXCR. The data contain 31,000 or so clones, 15% to 20% of them singletons. Before thyroid surgery, none of the patients had received any treatment. The sequenced material came from blood. The receptors stem from a female donor with papillary thyroid cancer or a benign thyroid nodule (not recorded which). Some clones in this sample may be carry-over from other donors' samples.

In its sample, this clone was seen many times. A single base separates this from a much larger clone, so it may be a read error. Distinct nucleotide sequences in the sample also encode this CDR3. The V gene is TRBV28, the J gene TRBJ2-2; 16 positions match TRBD2. CDR1 and CDR2 from the germline V gene are MDHEN and SYDVKM. This CDR3 has 18 residues. The V segment lost 4 bases and the J segment 6 bases; nucleotides outside the gene matches: 8. The CDR3 DNA is TGTGCCAGCAGTTCCCCGGGGACTAGCGGGAGGGCGCCCGGGGAGCTGTTTTTT. Residues: CASSSPGTSGRAPGELFF. Supplemented by reference TRBV28 and TRBJ2-2, the full variable domain reads DVKVTQSSRYLVKRTGEKVFLECVQDMDHENMFWYRQDPGLGLRLIYFSYDVKMKEKGDIPEGYSVSREKKERFSLILESASTNQTSMYLCASSSPGTSGRAPGELFFGEGSRLTVL.

This clone has more than one count but fewer than ten. One end of the junction does not line up with germline, which may come from a read error. CDR3 amino acids: CASSLGRYSGVNVLTF. The DNA for the CDR3 is TGTGCCAGCAGTCTCGGACGGTACTCTGGGGTCAACGTCCTGACTTTC. The rearrangement uses TRBV6-1 and TRBJ2-6; D remains unclear. Germline assignment: CDR1 MNHNS and CDR2 SASEGT. The CDR3 consists of 16 residues.

This chain links TRBV20-1 with TRBJ2-7; 7 positions match TRBD2. Germline V gives CDR1 DFQATT, CDR2 SNEGSKA (reference sequence). The CDR3 has 12 amino acids. DNA for the CDR3: TGCAGATCGACGGGGGGACCCCTAAGGCATTACTTC. Its protein product is CRSTGGPLRHYF.

The gene calls are TRBV12-3 or TRBV12-4 and TRBJ1-5; D uncertain. V lost 3 bases and J lost 0, with 6 bases in between. CDR3 length: 14 amino acids. In DNA, the CDR3 is TGTGCCAGCAGTTTGGGTACTAGCAATCAGCCCCAGCATTTT. The encoded protein is CASSLGTSNQPQHF.

This clone showed up many times. The chain joins TRBV5-6 to TRBJ1-5; D may be TRBD1 (5 bases). Germline loops: CDR1 SGHDT, CDR2 YYEEEE. Trimming pared 0 bases from V and 9 bases from J, leaving 13 bases between. The CDR3 loop spans 14 amino acids. The CDR3 loop is CASSLGQGGGPQHF. The CDR3 DNA reads as TGTGCCAGCAGCTTGGGCCAGGGAGGTGGGCCCCAGCATTTT.

This clone ranks as medium-sized. The V and J genes are TRBV12-3 or TRBV12-4 and TRBJ2-7, with TRBD1 matching over 7 bases. J lost 3 bases, V lost 3 bases, and 5 bases had no gene match. The CDR3 totals 14 residues. The CDR3 reads CASSLTGIGYEQYF. The CDR3 bases are TGTGCCAGCAGTTTGACAGGGATCGGCTACGAGCAGTACTTC.

Ten or more counts support this clone. V and J are TRBV28 and TRBJ2-1, with a possible D match to TRBD2 (5 bases). Trimming removed 6 bases at V and 2 bases at J, with 11 bases between. The CDR3 is made up of 14 amino acids. CDR1 and CDR2 from the germline V gene are MDHEN and SYDVKM. The CDR3 DNA sequence: TGTGCCAGCAGACCGGCTAGCACCTACAATGAGCAGTTCTTC. Amino acid sequence: CASRPASTYNEQFF. Supplemented by reference TRBV28 and TRBJ2-1, the full variable domain reads DVKVTQSSRYLVKRTGEKVFLECVQDMDHENMFWYRQDPGLGLRLIYFSYDVKMKEKGDIPEGYSVSREKKERFSLILESASTNQTSMYLCASRPASTYNEQFFGPGTRLTVL.

This clone came up many times. This rearrangement joins TRBV4-2 to TRBJ2-1, with TRBD2 as a possible D gene (5 bases). V lost 0 bases, J lost 1 base, and 10 bases lay in between. The CDR3 runs 16 residues. Germline V lookup: CDR1 LGHNA, CDR2 YNFKEQ. The CDR3 bases are TGTGCCAGCAGCCAAGAGCGGGTTGGGTCCTACAATGAGCAGTTCTTC. Amino acid sequence: CASSQERVGSYNEQFF.

In this sample, this clone turned up many times. The V and J genes are TRBV5-4 and TRBJ2-3, with TRBD2 matching 8 bases. Germline V gene lookup returns CDR1 SGHNT and CDR2 YYREEE (reference sequence). The junction had 11 bases not matched to a gene; V was cut back by 0 bases and J by 5 bases. The CDR3 runs 17 residues. The CDR3 reads CASSLDSRLATGDTQYF. CDR3 in DNA: TGTGCCAGCAGCTTGGATAGCCGACTAGCGACAGGAGATACGCAGTATTTT.

This clone came up many times. A much more abundant neighbour one base away suggests this may be a read error. This chain connects TRBV12-3 or TRBV12-4 to TRBJ2-1; D unclear. Between the trimmed V and J ends, which lost 10 bases and 5 bases, there was a span of 15 bases. The length of the CDR3 is 13 residues. Here the CDR3 reads CANIRRIDNEQFF. The DNA for the CDR3 is TGTGCCAATATCAGGCGGATTGACAATGAGCAGTTCTTC.

This clone came up many times. This chain connects TRBV3-1 to TRBJ1-1, with unresolved D. The germline CDR1 and CDR2 sequences are LGHDT and YNNKEL (reference sequence). CDR3 size: 13 residues. Between the trimmed V and J ends, which lost 5 bases and 5 bases, there was a span of 12 bases. The CDR3 here is CASSAVRWTEAFF. The CDR3 DNA is TGTGCCAGCAGCGCAGTTAGGTGGACTGAAGCTTTCTTT.

Only a few counts were recorded for this clone. J is TRBJ2-7 and V is TRBV6-1; 9 bases match TRBD1. CDR3 length: 13 amino acids. The germline V gene has CDR1 MNHNS and CDR2 SASEGT. Germline trimming cut 5 bases from V and 10 bases from J; bases unmatched to any gene: 9. The CDR3 protein is CASSSRDRDPQYF. DNA for the CDR3: TGTGCCAGCAGTAGCCGGGACAGGGACCCTCAGTACTTC.

At least ten counts were recorded for this clone. The CDR3 sequence: CASSPRGNLAYEQYF. In DNA, the CDR3 is TGTGCCAGCTCACCGAGAGGGAATTTAGCCTACGAGCAGTACTTC. The chain recombines TRBV18 with TRBJ2-7; D might be TRBD2 (5 bases). V was cut by 3 bases and J by 2 bases, with 14 bases left in between. CDR1 is KGHSH, CDR2 LQKENI, per germline. The length of the CDR3 is 15 residues.

The chain employs TRBV7-2 and TRBJ2-2; D not certain. V shed 0 bases and J shed 1 base, with 9 bases lying between them. Germline lookup yields CDR1 SGHTA and CDR2 FQGNSA. This CDR3 is built from 16 residues. The CDR3 DNA reads as TGTGCCAGCAGCTTAGCCCTCACAGTGAACACCGGGGAGCTGTTTTTT. Its protein product is CASSLALTVNTGELFF.

This clone was observed at least ten times. The chain uses TRBV11-2 and TRBJ2-1; D unclear. V lost 0 bases and J lost 5, with 5 bases in between. Germline V gives CDR1 SGHAT, CDR2 FQNNGV. The CDR3 is made up of 13 amino acids. CDR3 bases: TGTGCCAGCAGCTTAGACAGAGACAATGAGCAGTTCTTC. This sequence encodes CASSLDRDNEQFF.

This clone came up many times. V and J are TRBV7-3 and TRBJ2-3, with D possibly being TRBD2 (5 bases). This CDR3 has 13 amino acids. Germline CDR1 is SGHTA and CDR2 is FQGTGA. V was cut by 5 bases and J by 1 base, with 7 bases left in between. As DNA, the CDR3 is TGTGCCAGCAGCCTCGGGGGCACAGATACGCAGTATTTT. Its protein is CASSLGGTDTQYF.

This clone occurred many times. This chain joins TRBV18 and TRBJ2-7; D might be TRBD2 (7 bases). Germline CDR1 KGHSH, CDR2 LQKENI. Trimming stripped 1 base from V and 5 bases from J, with 18 bases between. CDR3 length: 16 amino acids. The CDR3 DNA sequence: TGTGCCAGCTCACCACGCGAAGGGGGGGGCTTCGACGAGCAGTACTTC. Translated: CASSPREGGGFDEQYF.

This clone is medium-sized (0.01 to 0.1%) within its sample. The chain joins TRBV12-3 or TRBV12-4 to TRBJ2-7; 7 bases fit TRBD1. The CDR3 is 15 residues long. Unmatched junction bases numbered 11, after V lost 4 bases and J lost 5 bases. DNA of the CDR3: TGTGCCAGCAGTTCGGGACAGTCCAGAGCCGACGAGCAGTACTTC. Translating gives CASSSGQSRADEQYF.

This clone came up many times. The rearrangement uses TRBV5-8 and TRBJ2-7; D unresolved. CDR1 and CDR2 (germline): SGHTS, YDEGEE. The CDR3 runs to 12 residues. V was shortened by 2 bases and J by 3 bases, with 6 bases between the two germline ends. CDR3 region: CASSFDNYEQYF. The DNA of the CDR3 is TGTGCCAGCAGCTTCGATAACTACGAGCAGTACTTC.

This clone rates as medium-sized. This CDR3 is CSARDSLAGTYEQYF. CDR3 DNA sequence: TGCAGTGCTAGAGACTCACTAGCGGGAACCTACGAGCAGTACTTC. This chain uses TRBV20-1 with TRBJ2-7, with 10 nucleotides matching TRBD2. The J segment lost 2 bases and the V segment lost 0 bases, leaving 4 bases of the junction unmatched. The germline CDR1 and CDR2 sequences are DFQATT and SNEGSKA (reference sequence). The length of the CDR3 is 15 residues.

This clone was counted a single time. The V and J genes are TRBV19 and TRBJ2-7; 8 bases agree with TRBD2. The germline CDR1 and CDR2 sequences are LNHDA and SQIVND (reference sequence). The CDR3 extends over 16 amino acids. Trimming at V came to 0 bases and at J to 2 bases, leaving 6 bases not matched to a gene. CDR3 residues: CASSIEDSGAPYEQYF. The CDR3 coding sequence is TGTGCCAGTAGTATAGAGGATAGCGGGGCCCCCTACGAGCAGTACTTC.

This clone was seen repeatedly, ten times or more. The chain employs TRBV2 and TRBJ2-3; possible D gene TRBD2, 5 bases. CDR1 is SNHLY and CDR2 is FYNNEI in the germline V gene. V dropped 7 bases and J dropped 1 base, with 9 bases sitting between them. This CDR3 region has 13 residues. The CDR3 here is CASTRERTDTQYF. In DNA, the CDR3 is TGTGCCAGCACTAGGGAGCGCACAGATACGCAGTATTTT.

This clone was recorded at least ten times. The rearrangement uses TRBV20-1 and TRBJ2-5; D is undetermined. CDR1 DFQATT and CDR2 SNEGSKA come from the germline V gene (reference sequence). Trimming cost V 2 bases and J 4 bases, with 8 bases left between them. The CDR3 loop spans 12 amino acids. The CDR3 bases are TGCAGTGCTAGAATGGGATTAGAGACCCAGTACTTC. It yields the protein CSARMGLETQYF.

At least ten counts were recorded for this clone. The rearrangement joins TRBV18 to TRBJ2-3; 8 bases are shared with TRBD2. CDR1 KGHSH and CDR2 LQKENI come from the germline V gene. The CDR3 consists of 15 residues. After removal of 8 bases from V and 3 bases from J, the junction contained 10 bases not matched to a gene. This CDR3 is CASRGSGSGTDTQYF. The CDR3 coding sequence is TGTGCCAGCCGAGGAAGCGGGAGTGGGACAGATACGCAGTATTTT. The full variable domain, completed using reference TRBV18 and TRBJ2-3, is NAGVMQNPRHLVRRRGQEARLRCSPMKGHSHVYWYRQLPEEGLKFMVYLQKENIIDESGMPKERFSAEFPKEGPSILRIQQVVRGDSAAYFCASRGSGSGTDTQYFGPGTRLTVL.

V and J are TRBV20-1 and TRBJ2-7, with 12 bases identical to TRBD2. Trimming removed 3 bases from V and 3 bases from J; junction bases left unmatched: 6. Germline V gives CDR1 DFQATT, CDR2 SNEGSKA (reference sequence). CDR3 length equals 15 residues. The CDR3 loop reads CSASRLAGVVYEQYF. The CDR3, as DNA: TGCAGTGCTAGCAGACTAGCGGGAGTTGTCTACGAGCAGTACTTC.

This clone is medium-sized in the sample. The V and J genes are TRBV24-1 and TRBJ1-2; tentative D call: TRBD1 (6 bases). V lost 5 bases to trimming and J lost 4 bases, with 19 bases between them. The CDR3 is 16 amino acids. CDR1 is KGHDR and CDR2 is SFDVKD in the germline V gene. CDR3 bases: TGTGCCACCAGTGGATGGGGGGCTCGGGGTTCCTATGGCTACACCTTC. It specifies CATSGWGARGSYGYTF.

V and J are TRBV28 and TRBJ2-7; no firm D call. CDR1 MDHEN and CDR2 SYDVKM come from the germline V gene. V was pared by 9 bases and J by 3 bases, with 12 bases between. This CDR3 is built from 12 residues. CDR3: CASYTSLYEQYF. The CDR3 nucleotides are TGTGCCAGTTATACCTCTCTCTACGAGCAGTACTTC.